This is a list of T cell receptor beta chains from one sample in a study of control samples from healthy donors and cancer patients. Sequencing was performed with immunoSEQ multiplex PCR; in TCRdb, only in-frame clones are kept and a portion is missing. The repertoire holds approximately 160,000 clones, with approximately 90% as singletons. The sample was blood. The receptors here all came from a woman aged 25 to 39 in good health. CDR3s include the opening cysteine and the closing phenylalanine or tryptophan. The D gene is left open where the match is weak. Expanded clones get a size class; other rows say once, few or many, or leave the size out.

V: TRBV2
length: 14
J: TRBJ2-7
D: NA
size: NA
DNA: TGTGCCAGCAGCCGCAGCGACAGCTCCTACGAGCAGTACTTC
CDR3: CASSRSDSSYEQYF

V: TRBV7-9
length: 13
J: TRBJ1-3
D: NA
size: NA
DNA: TGTGCCAGCAGCATTGAAGCGAGGAACACCATATATTTT
CDR3: CASSIEARNTIYF

V: TRBV5-5
length: 17
J: TRBJ2-1
D: TRBD2
size: NA
DNA: TGTGCCAGCAGTCGAAGTCCCGGGACTAGCGGATACAATGAGCAGTTCTTC
CDR3: CASSRSPGTSGYNEQFF

V: TRBV5-1
length: 14
J: TRBJ1-2
D: NA
size: NA
DNA: TGCGCCAGCAGCTTGTCGCAGGGTGGATATGGCTACACCTTC
CDR3: CASSLSQGGYGYTF

V: TRBV15
length: 16
J: TRBJ2-7
D: NA
size: NA
DNA: TGTGCCACCAGCAGAGTTTCCTCCCGGCAACGCTACGAGCAGTACTTC
CDR3: CATSRVSSRQRYEQYF

V: TRBV7-2
length: 15
J: TRBJ2-3
D: NA
size: NA
DNA: TGTGCCAGCAGCTTAGCGGCGGCGGGACTAGATACGCAGTATTTT
CDR3: CASSLAAAGLDTQYF

V: TRBV20-1
length: 11
J: TRBJ2-7
D: NA
size: NA
DNA: TGCAGTGTTGGACCTGGAGGAGAGCAGTACTTC
CDR3: CSVGPGGEQYF

V: TRBV10-3
length: 16
J: TRBJ1-3
D: TRBD1
size: NA
DNA: TGTGCCATCAGCCACCCGGGACAGCGCTCTGGAAACACCATATATTTT
CDR3: CAISHPGQRSGNTIYF

V: TRBV7-9
length: 14
J: TRBJ2-7
D: NA
size: once
DNA: TGTGCCAGCAGCTTCCCGGGACTCACCTACGAGCAGTACTTC
CDR3: CASSFPGLTYEQYF

V: TRBV7-8
length: 14
J: TRBJ2-7
D: TRBD2
size: NA
DNA: TGTGCCAGCAGCCAGAGGACTAGCTCCTACGAGCAGTACTTC
CDR3: CASSQRTSSYEQYF

V: TRBV4-1
length: 17
J: TRBJ2-7
D: NA
size: NA
DNA: TGCGCCAGCAGCCACCAGTTCACCCCAACAGAATTCTACGAGCAGTACTTC
CDR3: CASSHQFTPTEFYEQYF

V: TRBV3-1/TRBV3-2
length: 16
J: TRBJ1-4
D: NA
size: once
DNA: TGTGCCAGCAGCCAAGGGGGCGCAGGGACTAATGAAAAACTGTTTTTT
CDR3: CASSQGGAGTNEKLFF

V: TRBV7-2
length: 15
J: TRBJ1-2
D: NA
size: NA
DNA: TGTGCCAGCAGCTTAGGGGCAGGGACGGTCTATGGCTACACCTTC
CDR3: CASSLGAGTVYGYTF

V: TRBV21-1
length: 15
J: TRBJ2-2
D: NA
size: NA
DNA: TGTGCCAGCAGCCCCGCGAGGGGGCTAACCGGGGAGCTGTTTTTT
CDR3: CASSPARGLTGELFF

V: TRBV5-1
length: 16
J: TRBJ2-1
D: TRBD2
size: NA
DNA: TGCGCCAGCAGCTTGTTAGGGACTAGCGGGGGCGATGAGCAGTTCTTC
CDR3: CASSLLGTSGGDEQFF

V: TRBV5-1
length: 14
J: TRBJ2-3
D: NA
size: once
DNA: TGCGCCAGCAGCTTGTTGGGGGGCACAGATACGCAGTATTTT
CDR3: CASSLLGGTDTQYF

V: TRBV28
length: 17
J: TRBJ2-1
D: TRBD2
size: NA
DNA: TGTGCCAGCAGTCTGGGCGGGACTAGCGGATATTTCGTTGGGCAGTTCTTC
CDR3: CASSLGGTSGYFVGQFF

V: TRBV11-2
length: 15
J: TRBJ2-2
D: NA
size: NA
DNA: TGTGCCAGCAGCTTAGGTCAGGGGAACACCGGGGAGCTGTTTTTT
CDR3: CASSLGQGNTGELFF

V: TRBV20-1
length: 15
J: TRBJ2-1
D: NA
size: few
DNA: TGCAGTGCTAGTAATCCTGCGAGCTCCTACAATGAGCAGTTCTTC
CDR3: CSASNPASSYNEQFF

V: TRBV6-1
length: 16
J: TRBJ2-7
D: NA
size: NA
DNA: TGTGCCAGCAGTGAACCCTACAGCGTTGGGTCCTACGAGCAGTACTTC
CDR3: CASSEPYSVGSYEQYF

V: TRBV7-2
length: 14
J: TRBJ1-6
D: NA
size: NA
DNA: TGTGCCAGCAGCCTCGGATGGCCTAATTCACCCCTCCACTTT
CDR3: CASSLGWPNSPLHF

V: TRBV30
length: 17
J: TRBJ1-2
D: NA
size: few
DNA: TGTGCCTGGAGTGTGGGGGGCGCCGGTTGGTCCGGTTATGGCTACACCTTC
CDR3: CAWSVGGAGWSGYGYTF

V: TRBV12-3/TRBV12-4
length: 13
J: TRBJ2-5
D: NA
size: NA
DNA: TGTGCCAGCACGGCTAGCGTTCAAGAGACCCAGTACTTC
CDR3: CASTASVQETQYF

V: TRBV30
length: 18
J: TRBJ1-6
D: NA
size: NA
DNA: TGTGCCTGGAGAGATCCGGCGGGGCGTGTCTCCTATAATTCACCCCTCCACTTT
CDR3: CAWRDPAGRVSYNSPLHF

V: TRBV9
length: 15
J: TRBJ2-5
D: NA
size: once
DNA: TGTGCCAGCAGCGTACAGGCTAGCGCCAAAGAGACCCAGTACTTC
CDR3: CASSVQASAKETQYF

V: TRBV6-6
length: 13
J: TRBJ1-1
D: NA
size: NA
DNA: TGTGCCAGCAGTTTTGACCGGAACACTGAAGCTTTCTTT
CDR3: CASSFDRNTEAFF

V: TRBV28
length: 14
J: TRBJ1-4
D: TRBD1
size: once
DNA: TGTGCCAGCAGGCCAGGGGGGACTAATGAAAAACTGTTTTTT
CDR3: CASRPGGTNEKLFF

V: TRBV27
length: 13
J: TRBJ2-3
D: NA
size: once
DNA: TGTGCCAGCAGTCCAGGGTTCGCAGATACGCAGTATTTT
CDR3: CASSPGFADTQYF

V: TRBV28
length: 14
J: TRBJ2-1
D: TRBD1
size: NA
DNA: TGTGCCAGCAGTTTTTACAGGGGTTACAATGAGCAGTTCTTC
CDR3: CASSFYRGYNEQFF

V: TRBV4-2
length: 17
J: TRBJ2-7
D: TRBD2
size: NA
DNA: TGTGCCAGCAGCCAAGATTCCCCTCGGGAGGGCCGCTACGAGCAGTACTTC
CDR3: CASSQDSPREGRYEQYF

V: TRBV5-8
length: 14
J: TRBJ2-5
D: NA
size: NA
DNA: TGTGCCAGCAGCTCGCGACGGGTACAAGAGACCCAGTACTTC
CDR3: CASSSRRVQETQYF

V: TRBV30
length: 15
J: TRBJ2-3
D: TRBD2
size: NA
DNA: TGTGCCTGGAGTGTAACTAGCGGGAGTTTGGATACGCAGTATTTT
CDR3: CAWSVTSGSLDTQYF

V: TRBV28
length: 14
J: TRBJ2-1
D: NA
size: NA
DNA: TGTGCCAGCAGCGTCAGGAGGTCTTACAATGAGCAGTTCTTC
CDR3: CASSVRRSYNEQFF

V: TRBV5-1
length: 15
J: TRBJ2-3
D: NA
size: NA
DNA: TGCGCCAGCAGCTTGGAAGGTGGCTGGGCAGATACGCAGTATTTT
CDR3: CASSLEGGWADTQYF

V: TRBV2
length: 18
J: TRBJ2-7
D: NA
size: NA
DNA: TGTGCCAGCATCCTCGACAGGTTCACTAGCGAAATCTCCTACGAGCAGTACTTC
CDR3: CASILDRFTSEISYEQYF

V: TRBV2
length: 13
J: TRBJ2-7
D: NA
size: once
DNA: TGTGCGGGCAAAAGAGACAGTTCCTACGAGCAGTACTTC
CDR3: CAGKRDSSYEQYF

V: TRBV12-3/TRBV12-4
length: 13
J: TRBJ1-1
D: NA
size: NA
DNA: TGTGCCAGCAGTTTGAGTCACAACACTGAAGCTTTCTTT
CDR3: CASSLSHNTEAFF

V: TRBV24-1
length: 16
J: TRBJ2-1
D: TRBD1
size: NA
DNA: TGTGCCACCAGTGAATCGGACAGGAGCTCCTACAATGAGCAGTTCTTC
CDR3: CATSESDRSSYNEQFF

V: TRBV4-2
length: 14
J: TRBJ1-5
D: NA
size: NA
DNA: TGTGCCAGCAGCCAAGATCAAGAGTACCGGCCCCAGCATTTT
CDR3: CASSQDQEYRPQHF

V: TRBV6-5
length: 15
J: TRBJ1-6
D: NA
size: NA
DNA: TGTGCCAGCAGTAGCCGGAGCCCATATAATTCACCCCTCCACTTT
CDR3: CASSSRSPYNSPLHF

V: TRBV5-1
length: 16
J: TRBJ2-2
D: TRBD1
size: NA
DNA: TGCGCCAGCAGCTTGGGGGACAGGGTCCCCACCGGGGAGCTGTTTTTT
CDR3: CASSLGDRVPTGELFF

V: TRBV19
length: 16
J: TRBJ2-1
D: TRBD2
size: NA
DNA: TGTGCCAGCCGCAGCGTCAGGAGCGGGAGTAGCCATGAGCAGTTCTTC
CDR3: CASRSVRSGSSHEQFF

V: TRBV7-9
length: 12
J: TRBJ1-5
D: NA
size: NA
DNA: TGTGCCAGCAGCTTAGGTGATCAGCCCCAGCATTTT
CDR3: CASSLGDQPQHF

V: TRBV6-4
length: 14
J: TRBJ2-6
D: NA
size: NA
DNA: TGTGCCAGCAGTCCAATCTCTGGGGCCAACGTCCTGACTTTC
CDR3: CASSPISGANVLTF

V: TRBV27
length: 16
J: TRBJ2-1
D: TRBD2
size: NA
DNA: TGTGCCAGCAGTTCGGGAACTAGCGGGCTTTACAATGAGCAGTTCTTC
CDR3: CASSSGTSGLYNEQFF

V: TRBV9
length: 17
J: TRBJ2-1
D: NA
size: NA
DNA: TGTGCCAGCAGCGCCACCGACGTGACTAGTTCGAGGAATGAGCAGTTCTTC
CDR3: CASSATDVTSSRNEQFF

V: TRBV6-6
length: 15
J: TRBJ1-2
D: NA
size: few
DNA: TGTGCCAGCAGTTACTCGGGGACAAGAAACTATGGCTACACCTTC
CDR3: CASSYSGTRNYGYTF